The 27 T cell receptor beta chains below all came from one sample that was sequenced in a study of human T cells and chemical hapten exposure. Time point noted: healthy volunteer bleed at 6 weeks. Unfractionated whole blood was the source from which total RNA was extracted. One entry per CDR3 protein, called by TCRdb with MiXCR from the RACE reads. The sample lists around 80,000 distinct CDR3 sequences, about 9% occurring once. The sequenced material came from whole blood. The source is a male donor in good health. Some clones in this sample may be carry-over from other donors' samples.

J is TRBJ1-2 and V is TRBV29-1; possible D gene TRBD1, 5 bases. Trimming stripped 7 bases from V and 5 bases from J, with 17 bases between. The CDR3 has 13 residues. CDR1 is SQVTM, CDR2 ANQGSEA, per germline. CDR3 DNA sequence: TGCAGCGCTACTGGGGGACGGACTTATGGCTACACCTTC. Protein: CSATGGRTYGYTF.

This clonotype occurred a few times. CDR3 residues: CASSDSGRALNTGELFF. CDR3 coding DNA: TGTGCCAGCAGTGATAGCGGGAGGGCCTTGAACACCGGGGAGCTGTTTTTT. This chain links TRBV12-3 or TRBV12-4 with TRBJ2-2, with TRBD2 matching over 11 bases. The V gene end was trimmed by 5 bases and the J gene end by 1 base; junction bases not matched to a gene: 6. This CDR3 has 17 amino acids.

The chain recombines TRBV7-9 with TRBJ1-1, with D possibly being TRBD1 (5 bases). Germline-derived CDR1 and CDR2 are SEHNR and FQNEAQ (reference sequence). V lost 6 bases and J lost 0, with 11 bases in between. This CDR3 spans 14 amino acids. CDR3 amino acids: CASRNSTVNTEAFF. CDR3 DNA sequence: TGTGCCAGCAGGAATTCGACAGTGAACACTGAAGCTTTCTTT.

Concerning this clonotype itself: At one end the junction does not follow the germline gene, possibly because of a read error. The rearrangement uses TRBV12-3 or TRBV12-4 and TRBJ2-3, with D perhaps matching TRBD1 (6 bases). CDR3 length: 13 amino acids. CDR3 nucleotides: TGTGCCAGCAGGTTAGACAGGCTGGATACGCAGTATTTT. It codes for CASRLDRLDTQYF.

V gene TRBV12-3 or TRBV12-4 combines with J gene TRBJ2-7; the D gene is possibly TRBD1 (6 bases). This CDR3 region has 11 residues. V shed 8 bases and J shed 5 bases, with 10 bases lying between them. In DNA form, the CDR3 reads TGTGCCAGCCAGGGGACCCACGAGCAGTACTTC. Translating gives CASQGTHEQYF.

The chain joins TRBV10-3 to TRBJ1-1, with 7 positions matching TRBD1. Losses at the gene ends were 4 bases for V and 4 bases for J; bases not matched to a gene: 6. Germline loops: CDR1 ENHRY, CDR2 SYGVKD. The CDR3 loop spans 14 amino acids. Here the CDR3 DNA reads TGTGCCATCAGTGGGGGACAGATGATCACTGAAGCTTTCTTT. Translating gives CAISGGQMITEAFF.

This clonotype was seen at least ten times. The V call is TRBV29-1, the J call TRBJ2-3; D may be TRBD2 (7 bases). Per germline, CDR1 SQVTM and CDR2 ANQGSEA. The CDR3 is made up of 15 amino acids. Trimming cost V 5 bases and J 3 bases, with 18 bases left between them. The CDR3: CSVSGGRERTDTQYF. The CDR3 DNA sequence: TGCAGCGTTTCTGGGGGGCGGGAGCGGACAGATACGCAGTATTTT.

The chain uses TRBV5-1 and TRBJ1-5, with a weak D call TRBD1 (5 bases). The CDR3 has 15 amino acids. V was pared by 0 bases and J by 6 bases, with 13 bases between. Germline assignment: CDR1 SGHRS and CDR2 YFSETQ. The CDR3 here is CASSLDGGDGQPQHF. The CDR3 nucleotides are TGCGCCAGCAGCTTGGATGGAGGGGACGGTCAGCCCCAGCATTTT.

The sample holds many counts of this clonotype. The chain's CDR3 is CASNVRWNTEAFF. The CDR3 nucleotides read TGTGCCAGCAATGTACGTTGGAACACTGAAGCTTTCTTT. V is TRBV6-1 and J is TRBJ1-1; no clear D gene. V lost 7 bases to trimming and J lost 1 base, with 10 bases between them. Germline assignment: CDR1 MNHNS and CDR2 SASEGT. This CDR3 has 13 amino acids.

This clonotype showed up many times. V usage is TRBV15 and J usage is TRBJ2-3, with D possibly matching TRBD1 (6 bases). V lost 4 bases to trimming and J lost 0 bases, with 11 bases between them. Germline V gene sequence: CDR1 LNHNV, CDR2 YYDKDF (reference sequence). The CDR3 runs to 15 residues. The CDR3 coding sequence is TGTGCCACCAGCATACAGGGCCTAAGCACAGATACGCAGTATTTT. Residues: CATSIQGLSTDTQYF.

This chain joins TRBV7-2 and TRBJ1-1; D not resolved. The ends were cut back, 2 bases at V and 6 bases at J, with 16 bases in the middle. The length of the CDR3 is 15 residues. Germline CDR1 SGHTA, CDR2 FQGNSA. CDR3 loop: CASSLPGAWKAEAFF. The CDR3, as DNA: TGTGCCAGCAGCTTACCCGGTGCGTGGAAGGCTGAAGCTTTCTTT.

This clonotype was seen repeatedly, ten times or more. The chain combines TRBV18 with TRBJ2-1, with D tentatively TRBD2 (6 bases). V lost 10 bases to trimming and J lost 0 bases, with 16 bases between them. The CDR3 runs 15 residues. Germline CDR1 KGHSH, CDR2 LQKENI. CDR3 sequence reads: CATAGRSSSYNEQFF. The CDR3 DNA reads TGTGCCACCGCGGGGCGGAGTAGCTCCTACAATGAGCAGTTCTTC. The whole variable domain, remainder taken from reference TRBV18 and TRBJ2-1, is NAGVMQNPRHLVRRRGQEARLRCSPMKGHSHVYWYRQLPEEGLKFMVYLQKENIIDESGMPKERFSAEFPKEGPSILRIQQVVRGDSAAYFCATAGRSSSYNEQFFGPGTRLTVL.

In its sample, this clonotype was seen many times. V and J are TRBV6-2 or TRBV6-3 and TRBJ1-5; D is unclear. V was trimmed by 5 bases and J by 3 bases, leaving 8 bases between them. The CDR3 runs to 13 residues. The germline gives CDR1 MNHEY, CDR2 SVGEGT. Here the CDR3 DNA reads TGTGCCAGCAGTCAGGACTTCAATCAGCCCCAGCATTTT. This gives the protein CASSQDFNQPQHF.

This clonotype was counted ten times or more. The chain couples TRBV27 to TRBJ2-5; maybe TRBD1 (5 bases). V was cut by 0 bases and J by 4 bases, with 9 bases left in between. Germline V gene data show CDR1 as MNHEY and CDR2 as SMNVEV (reference sequence). The CDR3 runs 14 residues. Here the CDR3 DNA reads TGTGCCAGCAGTTTATCGCAGGGTGTAGAGACCCAGTACTTC. Translation: CASSLSQGVETQYF.

In its sample, this clonotype was seen a few times. The chain links TRBV27 to TRBJ1-5; the D is unclear. The CDR3 sequence is 14 residues long. The V and J ends lost 0 bases and 2 bases respectively, with 5 bases between them. In germline, CDR1 is MNHEY, CDR2 SMNVEV (reference sequence). CDR3 loop: CASSLSMRNQPQHF. For the CDR3, the DNA is TGTGCCAGCAGTTTATCGATGCGCAATCAGCCCCAGCATTTT.

This clonotype was counted many times. The CDR3 region has the DNA TGCGCCAGCCTGGGACAGAGCACAGATACGCAGTATTTT. It encodes CASLGQSTDTQYF. The chain carries TRBV5-1 and TRBJ2-3; 7 bases fit TRBD1. With 7 bases clipped from V and 0 bases from J, the junction kept 2 bases outside the gene matches. The CDR3 is 13 residues long. CDR1 is SGHRS and CDR2 is YFSETQ in the germline V gene.

This clonotype was picked up a small number of times. The CDR3 DNA reads as TGTGCCAGCAGCTTGGGAGTCGGCGACGAGCAGTACTTC. Its translation is CASSLGVGDEQYF. The chain couples TRBV5-6 to TRBJ2-7; D remains ambiguous. Trimming took off 0 bases at V and 5 bases at J, with 9 bases between the two ends. CDR1 and CDR2 from the germline V gene are SGHDT and YYEEEE. The CDR3 contains 13 residues.

The chain links TRBV15 to TRBJ2-1; a weak D match, TRBD1 (6 bases). The germline CDR1 and CDR2 sequences are LNHNV and YYDKDF (reference sequence). V lost 0 bases to trimming and J lost 4 bases, with 13 bases between them. The CDR3 totals 16 residues. DNA for the CDR3: TGTGCCACCAGCAGAGATAGAGAGACAGGATACAATGAGCAGTTCTTC. Residues: CATSRDRETGYNEQFF.

This clonotype was observed many times. J is TRBJ1-1 and V is TRBV29-1; D perhaps matches TRBD1 (6 bases). V lost 7 bases and J lost 1, with 13 bases in between. The germline V gene has CDR1 SQVTM and CDR2 ANQGSEA. This CDR3 is built from 13 residues. The CDR3 protein is CSANRDTNTEAFF. The CDR3 DNA reads as TGCAGCGCAAACCGGGACACGAACACTGAAGCTTTCTTT. Together with reference TRBV29-1 and TRBJ1-1, the CDR3 gives the full variable domain: SAVISQKPSRDICQRGTSLTIQCQVDSQVTMMFWYRQQPGQSLTLIATANQGSEATYESGFVIDKFPISRPNLTFSTLTVSNMSPEDSSIYLCSANRDTNTEAFFGQGTRLTVV.

V is TRBV6-2 or TRBV6-3 and J is TRBJ2-3; possible D gene TRBD1, 5 bases. Germline CDR1 is MNHEY and CDR2 is SVGEGT. The CDR3 is 13 amino acids. V was clipped by 8 bases and J by 6 bases, with 15 bases between them. CDR3 nucleotides: TGTGCCAGCTGGACACCGGGCCCCGATACGCAGTATTTT. Protein sequence: CASWTPGPDTQYF.

In its sample, this clonotype was seen a few times. This sequence joins TRBV20-1 and TRBJ1-5, with a possible D match to TRBD1 (6 bases). This CDR3 region has 13 residues. The V and J ends lost 6 bases and 4 bases respectively, with 13 bases between them. Germline V gene lookup returns CDR1 DFQATT and CDR2 SNEGSKA (reference sequence). The CDR3, as DNA: TGCAGTGCCAGATCCACAGGGAATCAGCCCCAGCATTTT. Encoded protein: CSARSTGNQPQHF.

This clonotype was recorded many times. J is TRBJ1-1 and V is TRBV6-5; D is ambiguous. Germline V gene data show CDR1 as MNHEY and CDR2 as SVGAGI. V was trimmed by 5 bases and J by 7 bases, leaving 14 bases between them. The CDR3 contains 13 residues. CDR3 bases: TGTGCCAGCAGTCCTCAGCGACGGGTTGAAGCTTTCTTT. Translated, it gives CASSPQRRVEAFF.

This clonotype was detected only a few times. The chain links TRBV7-2 to TRBJ1-4; weak D call: TRBD1 (5 bases). The CDR3 covers 16 residues. Trimming removed 4 bases at V and 0 bases at J, with 12 bases between. The germline gives CDR1 SGHTA, CDR2 FQGNSA. CDR3 amino acids: CASSSLAGTTNEKLFF. The CDR3 coding sequence is TGTGCCAGCAGCTCCCTAGCAGGGACAACTAATGAAAAACTGTTTTTT.

The sample holds many counts of this clonotype. The chain links TRBV5-4 to TRBJ1-6; D is uncertain. V was cut by 2 bases and J by 0 bases, with 9 bases left in between. Germline V gives CDR1 SGHNT, CDR2 YYREEE (reference sequence). The CDR3 has 16 residues. CDR3 sequence reads: CASSFSRSSYNSPLHF. The CDR3 DNA sequence: TGTGCCAGCAGCTTCTCTCGGAGCTCCTATAATTCACCCCTCCACTTT.

The chain carries TRBV4-3 and TRBJ1-4; TRBD1 matches at 12 bases. Germline V CDR1 and CDR2: LGHNA, YSLEER. The trim removed 4 bases at V and 7 bases at J, leaving 7 bases unmatched. The CDR3 covers 16 residues. The chain's CDR3 is CASSPGTGGYSEKLFF. In DNA, the CDR3 is TGCGCCAGCAGCCCAGGGACAGGGGGCTATTCTGAAAAACTGTTTTTT.

This clonotype has a count of ten or more. DNA of the CDR3: TGCGCCAGCAGCTTGGAACTAGCGAAAAGCACAGATACGCAGTATTTT. It yields the protein CASSLELAKSTDTQYF. The V gene is TRBV5-1, the J gene TRBJ2-3; 7 bases match TRBD2. CDR1 and CDR2 (germline): SGHRS, YFSETQ. Trimming at V came to 0 bases and at J to 0 bases, leaving 4 bases not matched to a gene. The CDR3 loop spans 16 amino acids. Complete variable domain (other parts from reference TRBV5-1 and TRBJ2-3): KAGVTQTPRYLIKTRGQQVTLSCSPISGHRSVSWYQQTPGQGLQFLFEYFSETQRNKGNFPGRFSGRQFSNSRSEMNVSTLELGDSALYLCASSLELAKSTDTQYFGPGTRLTVL.

This clonotype showed up just a few times. J is TRBJ2-1 and V is TRBV20-1; D unclear. The V end was cut by 2 bases, the J end by 6 bases, with 14 bases between. The germline CDR1 and CDR2 sequences are DFQATT and SNEGSKA (reference sequence). The CDR3 sequence is 14 residues long. The CDR3 DNA reads as TGCAGTGCTAGATCCCTCCTAGAAAGCAATGAGCAGTTCTTC. Translating gives CSARSLLESNEQFF.